Below, 22 T cell receptor beta chains from the same sample are listed, as sequenced in a study of monozygotic twins with inflammatory bowel disease. TCRdb reprocessed the 5' RACE reads and reports one entry per CDR3 protein, with no DNA. The listing records 190,000 or so distinct CDR3 sequences. The sample was blood. All receptors come from a human donor with ulcerative colitis or Crohn's disease, or a healthy co-twin of an affected twin (not recorded which).

The chain employs TRBV4-1 and TRBJ1-1; TCRdb returns TRBD1, unconfirmable since there is no DNA. The V gene's germline CDR1 is MGHRA and CDR2 YSYEKL. The CDR3 runs 14 residues. The CDR3 loop is CASSQGRVRDEAFF.

The gene calls are TRBV6-1 and TRBJ2-1; lacking DNA, the TRBD1 call made by TCRdb goes unchecked. Germline V lookup: CDR1 MNHNS, CDR2 SASEGT. CDR3 length equals 14 residues. CDR3 in amino acids: CASHGQPLHDEQFF.

The chain links TRBV5-4 to TRBJ2-3; TCRdb lists TRBD2, though no DNA is available to test this call. Germline CDR1 SGHNT, CDR2 YYREEE (reference sequence). This CDR3 is 17 amino acids long. The CDR3 spells CASSLGQGTLSTDTQYF.

The J gene is TRBJ2-3, the V gene TRBV5-1; without DNA, the TCRdb call of TRBD1 cannot be checked. CDR3 length: 15 amino acids. Germline V gene data show CDR1 as SGHRS and CDR2 as YFSETQ. CDR3 sequence reads: CASSSRDKNTDTQYF.

V usage is TRBV7-6 and J usage is TRBJ1-1; TCRdb returns TRBD1, unconfirmable since there is no DNA. The germline V gene encodes CDR1 SGHVS and CDR2 FNYEAQ. The CDR3 consists of 14 residues. The CDR3 is CASSSSGGNTEAFF.

The V gene is TRBV5-1, the J gene TRBJ2-2; TCRdb lists TRBD1, though no DNA is available to test this call. There are 15 residues in the CDR3. The germline gives CDR1 SGHRS, CDR2 YFSETQ. CDR3 in amino acids: CASSWGTGRTGELFF.

The chain is built from TRBV12-2 and TRBJ1-1; TCRdb outputs TRBD1, but without DNA this stays unchecked. TRBV12-2 is described as a pseudogene. The CDR3 consists of 17 residues. The CDR3 is CASRLARGAFRNTEAFF.

The chain carries TRBV12-3 or TRBV12-4 and TRBJ1-6; TCRdb's D call, TRBD1, is unchecked because there is no DNA. CDR3 length: 15 amino acids. The CDR3 protein is CASRSRGSYNSPLHF.

The rearrangement links TRBV29-1 to TRBJ2-3; the TCRdb D gene call, TRBD2, has no DNA to confirm it. Germline CDR1 SQVTM, CDR2 ANQGSEA. The CDR3 runs to 13 residues. The CDR3 region is CSTLTSGTDTQYF.

This chain connects TRBV11-2 to TRBJ2-5; the TRBD1 assignment by TCRdb is unverifiable without DNA. The CDR3 sequence is 14 residues long. The germline CDR1 and CDR2 sequences are SGHAT and FQNNGV. The CDR3 is CASSLTRDRETQYF. The entire variable domain, with the rest obtained from reference TRBV11-2 and TRBJ2-5, is as follows: EAGVAQSPRYKIIEKRQSVAFWCNPISGHATLYWYQQILGQGPKLLIQFQNNGVVDDSQLPKDRFSAERLKGVDSTLKIQPAKLEDSAVYLCASSLTRDRETQYFGPGTRLLVL.

The rearrangement links TRBV20-1 to TRBJ2-6; no DNA is available, so the TRBD1 call from TCRdb remains unchecked. Germline V gene lookup returns CDR1 DFQATT and CDR2 SNEGSKA (reference sequence). The CDR3 covers 16 residues. CDR3 sequence reads: CSATRGGPPGANVLTF.

The chain recombines TRBV16 with TRBJ1-5; TCRdb outputs TRBD1, but without DNA this stays unchecked. The CDR3 totals 15 residues. Germline V lookup: CDR1 KGHSY, CDR2 FQNENV. The CDR3 here is CASSPRVRGNQPQHF.

This chain connects TRBV6-5 to TRBJ2-2; absent DNA, TCRdb's TRBD2 call cannot be checked. Per germline, CDR1 MNHEY and CDR2 SVGAGI. This CDR3 is built from 15 residues. The CDR3 region is CASSYEGANTGELFF.

The CDR3 spells CASIHPGTGGEPQHF. This chain links TRBV28 with TRBJ1-5; the D gene TCRdb calls, TRBD1, cannot be checked with no DNA. The CDR3 extends over 15 amino acids. Germline values: CDR1 MDHEN, CDR2 SYDVKM.

The V gene is TRBV20-1, the J gene TRBJ1-5. Germline V gene sequence: CDR1 DFQATT, CDR2 SNEGSKA (reference sequence). This CDR3 comprises 14 residues. Here the CDR3 reads CSARAFEGHQPQHF.

The chain links TRBV7-3 to TRBJ2-1. In germline, CDR1 is SGHTA, CDR2 FQGTGA. The CDR3 totals 14 residues. CDR3 sequence: CASSHGPKNNEQFF.

This chain connects TRBV3-1 to TRBJ2-5. The CDR3 consists of 15 residues. Germline CDR1 is LGHDT and CDR2 is YNNKEL (reference sequence). The CDR3 sequence is CASSHRSEPQETQYF.

The chain combines TRBV7-9 with TRBJ1-1; TCRdb names TRBD1, which stays unverified in the absence of DNA. Germline assignment: CDR1 SEHNR and CDR2 FQNEAQ (reference sequence). This CDR3 region has 17 residues. CDR3 sequence reads: CASSLAQGARGTTEAFF. Full variable domain (remainder filled in from reference TRBV7-9 and TRBJ1-1): DTGVSQNPRHKITKRGQNVTFRCDPISEHNRLYWYRQTLGQGPEFLTYFQNEAQLEKSRLLSDRFSAERPKGSFSTLEIQRTEQGDSAMYLCASSLAQGARGTTEAFFGQGTRLTVV.

V and J are TRBV5-1 and TRBJ2-3; the D call from TCRdb, TRBD1, cannot be confirmed without DNA. Germline V gene data show CDR1 as SGHRS and CDR2 as YFSETQ. The CDR3 length is 17 residues. The CDR3 region is CASSLGAGDTSTDTQYF.

The genes are TRBV7-2 and TRBJ2-1; TCRdb proposes TRBD1, but this gene call is untestable without DNA. The germline gives CDR1 SGHTA, CDR2 FQGNSA. This CDR3 is 15 amino acids long. The CDR3 reads CASSRPGQGINEQFF.

The chain uses TRBV9 and TRBJ2-2. The CDR3 extends over 13 amino acids. CDR1 is SGDLS, CDR2 YYNGEE, per germline. The CDR3 loop is CASSRQATGELFF.

The chain employs TRBV3-1 and TRBJ1-6; TCRdb returns TRBD1, unconfirmable since there is no DNA. The CDR3 length is 19 residues. Germline V CDR1 and CDR2: LGHDT, YNNKEL (reference sequence). CDR3 amino acids: CASSRYPVGGDDYNSPLHF. Using reference TRBV3-1 and TRBJ1-6 for the parts outside the CDR3, the full variable domain is DTAVSQTPKYLVTQMGNDKSIKCEQNLGHDTMYWYKQDSKKFLKIMFSYNNKELIINETVPNRFSPKSPDKAHLNLHINSLELGDSAVYFCASSRYPVGGDDYNSPLHFGNGTRLTVT.